These T cell receptor beta chains were read from a single sample in a study of beta chain features in type 1 diabetes. The repertoire was sequenced with immunoSEQ multiplex PCR; TCRdb's copy has only in-frame clones and lacks some. This table has a few hundred thousand clones, about 13% appearing once. Sequencing input: naive CD4+ T cells from blood. The receptors derive from a woman aged 18-29 years with type 1 diabetes. The CDR3 runs from the conserved cysteine through the conserved F or W. D genes are given only for firm matches. Only some rows state a clone size, as once, few, many or a class for expanded clones.

few	TRBV6-6	TRBJ1-3	TRBD1	TGTGCCAGCAGGCGGACAGGAGACTCTGGAAACACCATATATTTT	CASRRTGDSGNTIYF
-	TRBV6-5	TRBJ2-1	TRBD2	TGTGCCAGCAGGCGGGGGGTATACAATGAGCAGTTCTTC	CASRRGVYNEQFF
few	TRBV28	TRBJ1-5	-	TGTGCCAGCAGAGTCGGGCTACACAGGATGAACAATCAGCCCCAGCATTTT	CASRVGLHRMNNQPQHF
-	TRBV7-8	TRBJ1-5	-	TGTGCCAGCAGCTTAGTATGGGGCGGATATCAGCCCCAGCATTTT	CASSLVWGGYQPQHF
-	TRBV5-4	TRBJ1-1	-	TGTGCCAGCAGCTTGGACTCGAACACTGAAGCTTTCTTT	CASSLDSNTEAFF
-	TRBV30	TRBJ2-1	TRBD1	TGTGCCTGGAGTCGTCCCGGGACAGGGTTGGGGCAGTTCTTC	CAWSRPGTGLGQFF
-	TRBV5-1	TRBJ2-3	TRBD2	TGCGCCAGCAGCTTACCTAGCGGGGGTGATACGCAGTATTTT	CASSLPSGGDTQYF
-	TRBV14	TRBJ2-1	TRBD2	TGTGCCAGCAGCAGTTCCCGGTCTAGCGGGACCTACAATGAGCAGTTCTTC	CASSSSRSSGTYNEQFF
-	TRBV30	TRBJ1-1	-	TGTGCCTGGAGTGTACTTCGCGGAGGCACTGAAGCTTTCTTT	CAWSVLRGGTEAFF
-	TRBV20-1	TRBJ2-1	-	TGCAGTGCCTCACGGAGGGATGAGCAGTTCTTC	CSASRRDEQFF
few	TRBV25-1	TRBJ2-4	-	TGTGCCAGCGGAGCTGGGGGGGCCAAAAACATTCAGTACTTC	CASGAGGAKNIQYF
-	TRBV28	TRBJ1-2	TRBD1	TGTGCCAGCAGTCTCGACAGGGGTATCGGTGGCTACACCTTC	CASSLDRGIGGYTF
-	TRBV19	TRBJ2-1	-	TGTGCCAGTAGAAAGTTAGCGGAGAGCTCCTACAATGAGCAGTTCTTC	CASRKLAESSYNEQFF
few	TRBV5-1	TRBJ2-5	TRBD1	TGCGCCAGCAGCCCCGGGGACAGGGCCAGAGAGACCCAGTACTTC	CASSPGDRARETQYF
-	TRBV7-2	TRBJ2-3	TRBD2	TGTGCCAGCAGCTACCGACTAGCGGGATTATCAGATACGCAGTATTTT	CASSYRLAGLSDTQYF
few	TRBV6-5	TRBJ2-1	TRBD2	TGTGCCAGCAGTTGGCGAAGCGGGACCTACAATGAGCAGTTCTTC	CASSWRSGTYNEQFF
-	TRBV7-2	TRBJ2-3	-	TGTGCCAGCAGCGCCCGGGGGTCTAGCACAGATACGCAGTATTTT	CASSARGSSTDTQYF
-	TRBV7-3	TRBJ2-7	-	TGTGCCAGCAGCTTTTATCCAGGGAATGCGGCCGAGCAGTACTTC	CASSFYPGNAAEQYF
few	TRBV19	TRBJ2-1	-	TGTGCCAGTAGTGTAAGGGGCCTTGAGCAGTTCTTC	CASSVRGLEQFF
-	TRBV19	TRBJ1-5	-	TGTGCCAGTATGAACAGGGCGGATCAGCCCCAGCATTTT	CASMNRADQPQHF
-	TRBV14	TRBJ2-6	-	TGTGCCAGCAGCGAGTGGCGGACAGTACCAAGCTCTGGGGCCAACGTCCTGACTTTC	CASSEWRTVPSSGANVLTF
-	TRBV10-3	TRBJ1-1	-	TGTGCCATCAGTGGGGCGAACACTGAAGCTTTCTTT	CAISGANTEAFF
few	TRBV9	TRBJ2-1	TRBD2	TGTGCCAGCAGCGGGGGGGGGACTAGCGGGATGAGGGCACAAGGGGAGCAGTTCTTC	CASSGGGTSGMRAQGEQFF